The 13 T cell receptor beta chains below all came from one sample that was sequenced in a study of monozygotic twins with inflammatory bowel disease. TCRdb re-analyzed the 5' RACE reads; it lists each CDR3 protein once, without DNA. This sample's table reports about 420,000 distinct CDR3 sequences. Material for sequencing was blood. Receptors were obtained from a human donor with ulcerative colitis or Crohn's disease, or a healthy co-twin of an affected twin (not recorded which).

V and J are TRBV20-1 and TRBJ2-7; TCRdb calls TRBD1, which cannot be checked without DNA. The CDR3 consists of 14 residues. Germline V CDR1 and CDR2: DFQATT, SNEGSKA (reference sequence). The CDR3 is CSALTGTATYEQYF.

V and J are TRBV6-1 and TRBJ2-1; the D gene TCRdb calls, TRBD2, cannot be checked with no DNA. CDR1 MNHNS and CDR2 SASEGT come from the germline V gene. This CDR3 is built from 15 residues. Here the CDR3 reads CASSVGGANGNEQFF.

This rearrangement joins TRBV19 to TRBJ2-7; TCRdb selects TRBD1, and the lack of DNA leaves this call unchecked. Germline assignment: CDR1 LNHDA and CDR2 SQIVND (reference sequence). CDR3 size: 14 residues. The CDR3 reads CATTSGQSSYEQYF.

The chain links TRBV7-6 to TRBJ1-6; the D call of TRBD1 rests on TCRdb alone, since no DNA is present to check it. This CDR3 has 16 amino acids. Germline V lookup: CDR1 SGHVS, CDR2 FNYEAQ. CDR3 loop: CASSSLQGGGDSPLHF.

The chain couples TRBV28 to TRBJ1-6; TCRdb's assignment of TRBD1 cannot be checked, as there is no DNA. This CDR3 has 13 residues. The germline V gene has CDR1 MDHEN and CDR2 SYDVKM. CDR3 residues: CASSPPGNSPLHF.

The J gene is TRBJ2-2, the V gene TRBV6-1; TCRdb names TRBD1, which stays unverified in the absence of DNA. Germline values: CDR1 MNHNS, CDR2 SASEGT. The CDR3 has 16 residues. The CDR3 loop is CASSPSLGQGSGELFF.

The gene calls are TRBV27 and TRBJ1-1; without DNA, the TCRdb call of TRBD1 cannot be checked. This CDR3 contains 15 residues. In germline, CDR1 is MNHEY, CDR2 SMNVEV (reference sequence). CDR3 sequence: CASSLSDRANTEAFF.

The chain employs TRBV18 and TRBJ1-6; TCRdb designates TRBD1, a call that cannot be tested without DNA. Germline V gene sequence: CDR1 KGHSH, CDR2 LQKENI. This CDR3 comprises 16 residues. CDR3 amino acids: CASSPTGGNYNSPLHF.

The chain recombines TRBV6-5 with TRBJ1-2; TCRdb outputs TRBD1, but without DNA this stays unchecked. The CDR3 sequence is 15 residues long. The germline V gene has CDR1 MNHEY and CDR2 SVGAGI. The CDR3 sequence: CASSYSRDSNYGYTF.

The V and J genes are TRBV12-3 or TRBV12-4 and TRBJ1-5. CDR3 length: 14 residues. The CDR3 is CASSLATDNQPQHF.

This sequence joins TRBV5-1 and TRBJ1-1; checking the TCRdb D call of TRBD1 is not possible without DNA. The CDR3 covers 12 residues. From germline, CDR1 is SGHRS and CDR2 YFSETQ. This CDR3 reads CASKTANTEAFF.

This chain uses TRBV3-1 with TRBJ1-2. Germline lookup yields CDR1 LGHDT and CDR2 YNNKEL (reference sequence). The CDR3 runs to 15 residues. The CDR3 loop reads CASSQGQGLNYGYTF.

V usage is TRBV27 and J usage is TRBJ1-1; the TCRdb call, TRBD1, lacks DNA for checking. CDR3 length: 21 amino acids. Germline V gene sequence: CDR1 MNHEY, CDR2 SMNVEV (reference sequence). The CDR3 reads CASSLDRAGGKLSVADTEAFF.